This T cell receptor beta chain was sequenced in a study of blood T cell repertoires in COVID-19. Study-level information: There were acute and convalescent COVID-19 samples, and they came from the United States, Italy and Spain. T cells, B-cell-depleted T cells, or PBMCs supplied cDNA or gDNA.

Trimming left V 3 bases short and J 6 bases short, with 9 bases between. Germline assignment: CDR1 SGHTA and CDR2 FQGNSA. There are 14 residues in the CDR3. Clones were read by immunoSEQ multiplex PCR, and TCRdb kept only the in-frame ones, dropping some. Counted here are 300,000 or so clones, approximately 82% occurring once; the ten biggest clones make up 1% to 1.5%. This clonotype was sampled from a woman aged 45-60 years with acute or convalescent COVID-19. The sequencing input was peripheral blood. The V and J genes are TRBV7-2 and TRBJ1-6, with D unresolved. The CDR3 nucleotides are TGTGCCAGCAGCTTTGGGCAGGCTAATTCACCCCTCCACTTT. Translation: CASSFGQANSPLHF.